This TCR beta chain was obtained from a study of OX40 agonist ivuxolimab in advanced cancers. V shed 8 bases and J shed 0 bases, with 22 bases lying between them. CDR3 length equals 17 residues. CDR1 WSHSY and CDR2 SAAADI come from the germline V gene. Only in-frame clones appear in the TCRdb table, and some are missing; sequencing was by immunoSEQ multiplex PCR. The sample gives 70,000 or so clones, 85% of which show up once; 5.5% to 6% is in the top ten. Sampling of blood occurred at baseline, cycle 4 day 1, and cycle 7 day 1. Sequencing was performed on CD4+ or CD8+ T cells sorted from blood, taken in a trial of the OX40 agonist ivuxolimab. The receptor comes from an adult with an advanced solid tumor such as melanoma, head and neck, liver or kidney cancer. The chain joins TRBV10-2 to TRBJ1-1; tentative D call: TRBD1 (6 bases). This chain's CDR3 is CASFPGQFFGVNTEAFF. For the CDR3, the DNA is TGCGCCAGCTTCCCGGGACAATTTTTTGGGGTGAACACTGAAGCTTTCTTT.